This TCR beta chain was found in a study of T cell repertoires in cytomegalovirus infection. TCRdb used MiXCR to reprocess the reads, holding one entry per CDR3 protein. The sample has 450,000 to 550,000 distinct CDR3 sequences; under 55% are singletons. Germline V CDR1 and CDR2: KGHDR, SFDVKD. This CDR3 spans 16 amino acids. Trimming removed 5 bases from V and 5 bases from J, with 18 bases in between. A word on this clonotype: Antigen specificity is unknown.

The chain recombines TRBV24-1 with TRBJ2-1, with D possibly matching TRBD2 (6 bases). The specimen was cultured PBMCs, collected from culture after CMV antigen stimulation. The sequence came from a human donor in good health (CMV status not recorded). Some clones in this sample may be carry-over from other donors' samples. The CDR3 protein is CATSGPRGMGDNEQFF. DNA for the CDR3: TGTGCCACCAGTGGCCCCCGGGGGATGGGTGACAATGAGCAGTTCTTC.